The 14 T cell receptor beta chains in this list originate from one sample, sequenced in a study of T-cell reconstitution after alpha-beta-depleted transplantation in children. Unique molecular identifiers were used to barcode this TCRbeta library. TCRdb re-analysed the PCR reads in MiXCR, keeping a single row per CDR3 protein. The data contain roughly 400,000 distinct CDR3 sequences, approximately 41% of them seen just once; the ten biggest clones take up 27%. The sample consisted of PBMCs, taken before TCRalphabeta/CD19-depleted stem cell transplant. The receptors shown here come from a girl aged 2 to 9 with aplastic anemia, due to receive a stem cell transplant.

V and J are TRBV28 and TRBJ2-7; no definite D call. The CDR3 runs to 14 residues. With 6 bases removed from V and 0 bases from J, the gap between germline ends came to 12 bases. CDR1 is MDHEN and CDR2 is SYDVKM in the germline V gene. DNA of the CDR3: TGTGCCAGCAGCCGAGTATCACACTCCTACGAGCAGTACTTC. Its protein product is CASSRVSHSYEQYF.

This chain uses TRBV6-5 with TRBJ2-4; 8 nucleotides match TRBD1. The CDR3 is 15 residues long. The trim removed 0 bases at V and 13 bases at J, leaving 11 bases unmatched. The germline V gene has CDR1 MNHEY and CDR2 SVGAGI. CDR3 in DNA: TGTGCCAGCAGTTACTCCCCGCCCGGGACAGGCTTCCAGTACTTC. Translated, it gives CASSYSPPGTGFQYF.

This clonotype was picked up one time. V is TRBV15 and J is TRBJ1-4, with 7 bases matching TRBD1. This CDR3 is built from 14 residues. Germline CDR1 reads LNHNV; CDR2 reads YYDKDF (reference sequence). V gave up 5 bases and J gave up 8 bases; unmatched junction bases: 8. This chain's CDR3 is CATSPRQGGEKLFF. CDR3 nucleotides: TGTGCCACCAGCCCGAGACAGGGCGGGGAAAAACTGTTTTTT.

The chain uses TRBV5-5 and TRBJ1-2; 7 nucleotides align to TRBD1. V shed 0 bases and J 3 bases; nucleotides not matched to a gene: 5. The CDR3 contains 15 residues. In germline, CDR1 is SGHKS, CDR2 YYEKEE (reference sequence). The CDR3 DNA is TGTGCCAGCAGCTTGGTAGTGGGGACAGACTATGGCTACACCTTC. Protein sequence: CASSLVVGTDYGYTF.

This chain joins TRBV6-2 or TRBV6-3 and TRBJ2-5; D call uncertain. Germline lookup yields CDR1 MNHEY and CDR2 SVGEGT. The V end lost 2 bases, the J end lost 2 bases, and 6 bases lay between the germline ends. CDR3 length: 13 amino acids. The CDR3 is CASSYAVQETQYF. DNA for the CDR3: TGTGCCAGCAGTTACGCAGTACAAGAGACCCAGTACTTC.

This chain uses TRBV11-2 with TRBJ2-5, with D possibly matching TRBD1 (6 bases). V shed 3 bases and J shed 0 bases, with 8 bases lying between them. This CDR3 is 14 amino acids long. The V gene's germline CDR1 is SGHAT and CDR2 FQNNGV. The CDR3 nucleotides are TGTGCCAGCAGCTTCCGGGACAACCAAGAGACCCAGTACTTC. It is translated as CASSFRDNQETQYF.

At least ten counts were recorded for this clonotype. The gene calls are TRBV3-1 and TRBJ2-3; 7 bases match TRBD2. Germline V gene lookup returns CDR1 LGHDT and CDR2 YNNKEL (reference sequence). The CDR3 runs to 17 residues. V trimming: 1 base; J trimming: 1 base; junction bases outside the gene matches: 8. The CDR3 DNA follows: TGTGCCAGCAGCCAAGGCTGGCGGGAGTTAGGCACAGATACGCAGTATTTT. This gives the protein CASSQGWRELGTDTQYF.

This clonotype was picked up many times. The V and J genes are TRBV12-3 or TRBV12-4 and TRBJ2-1; the D gene is possibly TRBD2 (5 bases). Between the trimmed V and J ends, which lost 7 bases and 0 bases, there was a span of 10 bases. The CDR3 contains 14 residues. The CDR3 coding sequence is TGTGCCAGCACTGCGGGTCACTCCTACAATGAGCAGTTCTTC. Protein: CASTAGHSYNEQFF.

In this sample, this clonotype turned up a few times. The rearrangement links TRBV18 to TRBJ2-7; D is perhaps TRBD1 (6 bases). The CDR3 totals 16 residues. From germline, CDR1 is KGHSH and CDR2 LQKENI. With 4 bases removed from V and 4 bases from J, the gap between germline ends came to 20 bases. As DNA, the CDR3 is TGTGCCAGCTCACTTGGACGGAACAGGGATCAATACGAGCAGTACTTC. As protein: CASSLGRNRDQYEQYF.

This clonotype has just a few counts. The rearrangement joins TRBV24-1 to TRBJ2-1, with 8 bases lining up with TRBD2. CDR1 is KGHDR, CDR2 SFDVKD, per germline. J gave up 8 bases and V 3 bases, and 8 bases lay outside the gene matches. The CDR3 sequence is 15 residues long. The CDR3 DNA is TGTGCCACCAGTGATCTAGCGGGCGAAAGTTATGAGCAGTTCTTC. Translated, it gives CATSDLAGESYEQFF.

The rearrangement uses TRBV29-1 and TRBJ2-4; D could derive from TRBD1 or TRBD2 (6 bases each). Between the trimmed V and J ends, which lost 4 bases and 3 bases, there was a span of 16 bases. The CDR3 covers 15 residues. CDR1 is SQVTM, CDR2 ANQGSEA, per germline. The CDR3 loop is CSVGLGGRDKNIQYF. For the CDR3, the DNA is TGCAGCGTTGGGCTAGGGGGGCGAGACAAAAACATTCAGTACTTC. The whole variable domain, remainder taken from reference TRBV29-1 and TRBJ2-4, is SAVISQKPSRDICQRGTSLTIQCQVDSQVTMMFWYRQQPGQSLTLIATANQGSEATYESGFVIDKFPISRPNLTFSTLTVSNMSPEDSSIYLCSVGLGGRDKNIQYFGAGTRLSVL.

A remark on this clonotype: A much larger clonotype is one base distant, so this may be a read error. The V call is TRBV20-1, the J call TRBJ2-3; D uncertain. CDR3 length: 15 residues. Trimming pared 2 bases from V and 0 bases from J, leaving 12 bases between. Germline values: CDR1 DFQATT, CDR2 SNEGSKA (reference sequence). The CDR3 nucleotides read TGCAGTGCTAGACATCCACGGATAAGCACAGATACGCAGTATTTT. Its protein product is CSARHPRISTDTQYF.

This clonotype was recorded many times. V and J are TRBV4-2 and TRBJ1-1; tentatively, D is TRBD1 (6 bases). Trimming removed 6 bases at V and 10 bases at J, with 15 bases between. Per germline, CDR1 LGHNA and CDR2 YNFKEQ. The CDR3 contains 12 residues. CDR3 nucleotide sequence: TGTGCCAGCAGTTTCAGGGGTTACGGAGCTTTCTTT. Translation gives CASSFRGYGAFF.

CDR3 DNA sequence: TGTGCCACCAGTGATTCCCTTGCAACTAATGAAAAACTGTTTTTT. It translates to CATSDSLATNEKLFF. V is TRBV24-1 and J is TRBJ1-4, with D unresolved. Germline V CDR1 and CDR2: KGHDR, SFDVKD. V gave up 2 bases and J gave up 0 bases, with 6 bases separating them. This CDR3 contains 15 residues.